Listed below are T cell receptor beta chains from one sample, sequenced in a study of T cells in narcolepsy. Libraries were prepared by immunoSEQ multiplex PCR; TCRdb keeps only in-frame clonotypes and omits some of them. The profile shows about 27,000 clones, roughly 74% of them singletons. The sample taken for sequencing was CD45RA- memory CD4+ T cells from PBMCs. The source is a human donor with narcolepsy. CDR3s include the opening cysteine and the closing phenylalanine or tryptophan. D genes are given only for firm matches. Only some rows state a clone size, as once, few, many or a class for expanded clones.

j_gene: TRBJ2-3; d_gene: TRBD2; v_gene: TRBV4-2; abundance: -; CDR3aa: CASSQEWSGAVDTQYF; CDR3nt: TGTGCCAGCAGCCAAGAATGGAGCGGGGCGGTGGATACGCAGTATTTT
j_gene: TRBJ1-3; d_gene: TRBD1; v_gene: TRBV9; abundance: -; CDR3aa: CASSVATGGAGNTIYF; CDR3nt: TGTGCCAGCAGCGTAGCTACAGGGGGTGCAGGAAACACCATATATTTT
j_gene: TRBJ1-3; d_gene: -; v_gene: TRBV5-4; abundance: -; CDR3aa: CASSLANTFSGNTIYF; CDR3nt: TGTGCCAGCAGCTTGGCCAACACTTTCTCTGGAAACACCATATATTTT
j_gene: TRBJ2-7; d_gene: -; v_gene: TRBV5-5; abundance: once; CDR3aa: CASSLAGASPYEQYF; CDR3nt: TGTGCCAGCAGCTTGGCAGGAGCTAGTCCCTACGAGCAGTACTTC
j_gene: TRBJ1-5; d_gene: -; v_gene: TRBV27; abundance: few; CDR3aa: CASSQRGNQPQHF; CDR3nt: TGTGCCAGCAGTCAGCGGGGGAATCAGCCCCAGCATTTT
j_gene: TRBJ2-1; d_gene: -; v_gene: TRBV6-1; abundance: -; CDR3aa: CASRTEPGNEQFF; CDR3nt: TGTGCCAGCCGGACAGAACCGGGCAATGAGCAGTTCTTC
j_gene: TRBJ2-5; d_gene: -; v_gene: TRBV5-1; abundance: -; CDR3aa: CASHQGLQETQYF; CDR3nt: TGCGCCAGCCATCAGGGGCTCCAAGAGACCCAGTACTTC
j_gene: TRBJ2-7; d_gene: TRBD2; v_gene: TRBV4-2; abundance: once; CDR3aa: CASSQAVGGGSYEQYF; CDR3nt: TGTGCCAGCAGCCAAGCGGTGGGCGGGGGGTCCTACGAGCAGTACTTC
j_gene: TRBJ2-3; d_gene: TRBD1; v_gene: TRBV19; abundance: -; CDR3aa: CASSTGQGVTDTQYF; CDR3nt: TGTGCCAGTAGTACGGGACAGGGGGTCACAGATACGCAGTATTTT
j_gene: TRBJ2-3; d_gene: TRBD2; v_gene: TRBV2; abundance: -; CDR3aa: CASSEWTSGGPSTDTQYF; CDR3nt: TGTGCCAGCAGTGAGTGGACTAGCGGGGGCCCTAGCACAGATACGCAGTATTTT
j_gene: TRBJ2-3; d_gene: TRBD2; v_gene: TRBV7-6; abundance: -; CDR3aa: CASSARLAGGQIDTQYF; CDR3nt: TGTGCCAGCAGCGCCCGACTAGCGGGGGGGCAAATAGATACGCAGTATTTT
j_gene: TRBJ2-3; d_gene: -; v_gene: TRBV2; abundance: -; CDR3aa: CASIRGNVADTQYF; CDR3nt: TGTGCCAGCATCCGGGGAAATGTCGCAGATACGCAGTATTTT
j_gene: TRBJ2-4; d_gene: TRBD2; v_gene: TRBV7-9; abundance: -; CDR3aa: CASSFSGAPLEYF; CDR3nt: TGTGCCAGCAGCTTTAGCGGGGCCCCTTTGGAGTACTTC
j_gene: TRBJ2-5; d_gene: TRBD1; v_gene: TRBV7-3; abundance: -; CDR3aa: CASSLQGAREQYF; CDR3nt: TGTGCCAGCAGCTTACAGGGGGCGCGTGAGCAGTACTTC
j_gene: TRBJ1-6; d_gene: -; v_gene: TRBV5-5; abundance: -; CDR3aa: CASSGGRSYNSPLHF; CDR3nt: TGTGCCAGCAGCGGGGGACGGAGTTATAATTCACCCCTCCACTTT
j_gene: TRBJ1-2; d_gene: -; v_gene: TRBV11-2; abundance: few; CDR3aa: CASSGTRHDGYGYTF; CDR3nt: TGTGCCAGCAGCGGGACTCGGCACGATGGATATGGCTACACCTTC
j_gene: TRBJ2-5; d_gene: TRBD1; v_gene: TRBV18; abundance: -; CDR3aa: CASFGQGKETQYF; CDR3nt: TGTGCCAGCTTTGGACAGGGCAAAGAGACCCAGTACTTC
j_gene: TRBJ2-2; d_gene: -; v_gene: TRBV21-1; abundance: -; CDR3aa: CASKKTDRDRGTGELFF; CDR3nt: TGTGCCAGCAAGAAGACCGACAGGGATCGCGGCACCGGGGAGCTGTTTTTT
j_gene: TRBJ2-1; d_gene: TRBD2; v_gene: TRBV29-1; abundance: -; CDR3aa: CSAQTSGGDGEQFF; CDR3nt: TGCAGCGCCCAGACTAGCGGGGGGGACGGTGAGCAGTTCTTC
j_gene: TRBJ1-2; d_gene: -; v_gene: TRBV23-1; abundance: -; CDR3aa: CASSQFWAGNYGYTF; CDR3nt: TGCGCCAGCAGTCAATTCTGGGCCGGTAACTATGGCTACACCTTC
j_gene: TRBJ1-1; d_gene: -; v_gene: TRBV10-3; abundance: -; CDR3aa: CAISGPGNTEAFF; CDR3nt: TGTGCCATCAGCGGACCTGGGAACACTGAAGCTTTCTTT
j_gene: TRBJ1-4; d_gene: -; v_gene: TRBV10-3; abundance: -; CDR3aa: CATKDRPDEKLFF; CDR3nt: TGTGCCACTAAAGACAGGCCGGATGAAAAACTGTTTTTT
j_gene: TRBJ1-4; d_gene: -; v_gene: TRBV7-2; abundance: -; CDR3aa: CASSLNGPAGMGGKLFF; CDR3nt: TGTGCCAGCAGCTTAAACGGACCAGCAGGGATGGGCGGAAAACTGTTTTTT
j_gene: TRBJ2-7; d_gene: -; v_gene: TRBV28; abundance: -; CDR3aa: CASSPTTHGSYEQYF; CDR3nt: TGTGCCAGCAGCCCCACCACCCACGGTTCCTACGAGCAGTACTTC
j_gene: TRBJ1-1; d_gene: -; v_gene: TRBV7-9; abundance: -; CDR3aa: CASSLDSRMNTEAFF; CDR3nt: TGTGCCAGCAGCTTAGACAGTAGGATGAACACTGAAGCTTTCTTT
j_gene: TRBJ2-3; d_gene: TRBD2; v_gene: TRBV7-8; abundance: -; CDR3aa: CASSSRAAGGQADTQYF; CDR3nt: TGTGCCAGCAGCTCCAGAGCAGCGGGGGGGCAGGCAGATACGCAGTATTTT
j_gene: TRBJ1-5; d_gene: TRBD1; v_gene: TRBV2; abundance: -; CDR3aa: CASSGTGKAQHF; CDR3nt: TGTGCCAGCAGTGGGACAGGGAAGGCCCAGCATTTT
j_gene: TRBJ2-3; d_gene: TRBD2; v_gene: TRBV9; abundance: -; CDR3aa: CASSALAGTPSTDTQYF; CDR3nt: TGTGCCAGCAGCGCCTTAGCGGGAACCCCTAGCACAGATACGCAGTATTTT
j_gene: TRBJ1-4; d_gene: -; v_gene: TRBV4-1; abundance: -; CDR3aa: CASSQGVMEGEKLFF; CDR3nt: TGCGCCAGCAGCCAGGGAGTTATGGAGGGGGAAAAACTGTTTTTT
j_gene: TRBJ1-4; d_gene: -; v_gene: TRBV5-4; abundance: -; CDR3aa: CASSLDGTRDEKLFF; CDR3nt: TGTGCCAGCAGCTTGGACGGGACACGGGATGAAAAACTGTTTTTT
j_gene: TRBJ1-6; d_gene: TRBD1; v_gene: TRBV18; abundance: -; CDR3aa: CASSPVQDRALPPLHF; CDR3nt: TGTGCCAGCTCACCAGTCCAGGACAGGGCCTTGCCACCCCTCCACTTT
j_gene: TRBJ1-2; d_gene: TRBD1; v_gene: TRBV7-4; abundance: -; CDR3aa: CASSRRDSQPSFYGYTF; CDR3nt: TGTGCCAGCAGCCGGAGGGACAGCCAACCCTCCTTTTATGGCTACACCTTC
j_gene: TRBJ1-4; d_gene: -; v_gene: TRBV2; abundance: few; CDR3aa: CASRDDRSEKLFF; CDR3nt: TGTGCCAGCAGAGATGACAGGAGCGAAAAACTGTTTTTT
j_gene: TRBJ1-3; d_gene: -; v_gene: TRBV2; abundance: -; CDR3aa: CASSELGSGGNTIYF; CDR3nt: TGTGCCAGCAGTGAATTGGGGTCGGGGGGAAACACCATATATTTT
j_gene: TRBJ2-3; d_gene: TRBD2; v_gene: TRBV9; abundance: once; CDR3aa: CASSFSPGTSLFPDTQYF; CDR3nt: TGTGCCAGCAGCTTCTCCCCCGGGACTAGCCTTTTCCCAGATACGCAGTATTTT
j_gene: TRBJ1-2; d_gene: -; v_gene: TRBV10-2; abundance: -; CDR3aa: CASSYRDNYGYTF; CDR3nt: TGCGCCAGCAGTTACAGGGACAACTATGGCTACACCTTC
j_gene: TRBJ2-2; d_gene: TRBD1; v_gene: TRBV11-1; abundance: -; CDR3aa: CASSLTGASGELFF; CDR3nt: TGTGCCAGCAGCCTGACAGGGGCGAGCGGGGAGCTGTTTTTT
j_gene: TRBJ1-6; d_gene: TRBD1; v_gene: TRBV9; abundance: -; CDR3aa: CASSAGTGRNSPLHF; CDR3nt: TGTGCCAGCAGCGCCGGGACAGGACGAAATTCACCCCTCCACTTT
j_gene: TRBJ2-7; d_gene: -; v_gene: TRBV4-2; abundance: -; CDR3aa: CASSPRVRGLYEQYF; CDR3nt: TGTGCCAGCAGCCCAAGAGTGAGGGGTCTGTACGAGCAGTACTTC
j_gene: TRBJ1-1; d_gene: TRBD1; v_gene: TRBV19; abundance: few; CDR3aa: CASSIRDRGGGTEAFF; CDR3nt: TGTGCCAGTAGTATCAGGGACAGAGGAGGGGGCACTGAAGCTTTCTTT
j_gene: TRBJ1-2; d_gene: TRBD1; v_gene: TRBV18; abundance: -; CDR3aa: CASSPQGAHGYTF; CDR3nt: TGTGCCAGCTCACCCCAGGGGGCGCATGGCTACACCTTC
j_gene: TRBJ1-4; d_gene: TRBD1; v_gene: TRBV6-9; abundance: -; CDR3aa: CASSYGQEGEKLFF; CDR3nt: TGTGCCAGCAGTTACGGACAGGAAGGGGAAAAACTGTTTTTT
j_gene: TRBJ2-3; d_gene: -; v_gene: TRBV7-9; abundance: -; CDR3aa: CASSLAGFGTDTQYF; CDR3nt: TGTGCCAGCAGCTTAGCGGGGTTTGGCACAGATACGCAGTATTTT
j_gene: TRBJ2-1; d_gene: TRBD2; v_gene: TRBV6-1; abundance: -; CDR3aa: CASSDRTGGSYNEQFF; CDR3nt: TGTGCCAGCAGTGATCGGACGGGGGGGTCCTACAATGAGCAGTTCTTC
j_gene: TRBJ2-5; d_gene: TRBD2; v_gene: TRBV5-5; abundance: once; CDR3aa: CASIPAGGRETQYF; CDR3nt: TGTGCCAGCATCCCAGCGGGGGGCCGGGAGACCCAGTACTTC
j_gene: TRBJ1-2; d_gene: -; v_gene: TRBV19; abundance: -; CDR3aa: CASSGMGYGYTF; CDR3nt: TGTGCCAGTAGCGGGATGGGCTATGGCTACACCTTC